This T cell receptor beta chain was retrieved from a study of T cells in localized non-small cell lung cancer (dated by TCRdb to 2020 to 2021). Background on the whole study: The study examined T cell repertoires in 200 to 250 patients with early-stage NSCLC and compared tumors with uninvolved tumor-adjacent lungs. Of the NSCLC patients, around 130 were male and around 97 were female, and the mean age was around 70 years. All 240 or so NSCLC patients in the cohort were treatment-naive and had localized lung tumors that were resected. Results and caveats for the whole study, not just this receptor: Because of the exploratory design, TCR variables were selected using unadjusted p-values without false-discovery rate correction. A median of 57 of the top 100 tumor clones turned up in the paired uninvolved adjacent lung, and under 30 of those clones also ranked among the top 100 of that same adjacent lung. Uninvolved tumor-adjacent lung showed the highest T cell clonality, higher than tumor, which suggests more focused antigenic responses in the uninvolved tumor-adjacent lung. Because multi-region tumor sequencing was not performed, intratumor heterogeneity could not be ruled out. Longer overall survival was associated with higher blood T cell density, whereas shorter survival was associated with higher adjacent-lung clonality.

At diagnosis, tumor, uninvolved tumor-adjacent lung and peripheral blood were collected and then preserved as a mix of FFPE and fresh-frozen material. Reading from cysteine to phenylalanine, the CDR3 counts 15 amino acids. Just the 45-base CDR3 DNA is kept, in frame starting at base 1. Trimming removed 10 bases from V and 5 bases from J; the gene matches leave 6 bases unexplained. The germline V gene supplies CDR1 MNHGY and CDR2 SAAAGT. Of note for this clone: The target of this receptor is not known. No much larger clone exists at a distance of one base, and base qualities are not known.

The immunoSEQ Assay was used to sequence TCR beta CDR3 regions from DNA. In the paper's pipeline: To compute T cell density, TCR beta template counts were normalized to usable DNA, which was estimated by amplifying housekeeping genes. Using the preseqR package, richness was estimated by extrapolating to 120,000 templates for tissue samples and 400,000 templates for PBMC samples. Clonality was defined by subtracting Pielou's evenness from one. To identify tissue-enriched TCRs, differential abundance testing was run on productive amino-acid clonotypes with a minimum total count of 5 and an alpha of 0.1. The Jaccard Index and the Morisita Overlap Index were used to measure repertoire overlap between compartments. GLIPH grouped TCR beta CDR3s together with public tetramer-defined viral CDR3s, and a viral motif had to include at least three viral sequences and also show V-gene enrichment. Not all clones reach the TCRdb copy of this immuneACCESS table, which keeps in-frame sequences only. Checked studies attribute under half of the gap to unresolved V genes and leave the rest unexplained. V and J calls and clone size are copied from that table; D and trimming were computed from the DNA. A total of thousands of clones appear in this sample, around 30% of them only once. The top ten clones comprise 4.5% to 6% of the sample.

This specimen consisted of lung tumor tissue, obtained before any cancer treatment. The TCR comes from a man between 40 and 75 years old with stage I lung adenocarcinoma. This receptor chain uses TRBV6-8 and TRBJ2-2; 14 bases in the middle match TRBD2. This receptor carries the CDR3 CATTTSGRGTGELFF. The sequence in DNA is TGTGCCACTACGACTAGCGGGAGGGGAACCGGGGAGCTGTTTTTT.